The present T cell receptor (beta chain) was sequenced within a study of blood T cell repertoires in COVID-19. Germline-derived CDR1 and CDR2 are LGHDT and YNNKEL (reference sequence). The V end was cut by 4 bases, the J end by 4 bases, with 13 bases between. This CDR3 region has 15 residues. This clone was seen a few times. Here immunoSEQ multiplex PCR was the method, and the copy in TCRdb shows in-frame clones only, minus some. The sample yields some 270,000 clones, around 93% seen once. Sequenced sample: PBMCs or T cells enriched from blood (not recorded which). The sequence was collected from a man between 40 and 49 years old who had been exposed to COVID-19. This chain links TRBV3-1 (or the pseudogene TRBV3-2) with TRBJ2-2; D is unclear. CDR3 bases: TGTGCCAGCAGCCCCCGGGTCCCCTTCACCGGGGAGCTGTTTTTT. Translating gives CASSPRVPFTGELFF.